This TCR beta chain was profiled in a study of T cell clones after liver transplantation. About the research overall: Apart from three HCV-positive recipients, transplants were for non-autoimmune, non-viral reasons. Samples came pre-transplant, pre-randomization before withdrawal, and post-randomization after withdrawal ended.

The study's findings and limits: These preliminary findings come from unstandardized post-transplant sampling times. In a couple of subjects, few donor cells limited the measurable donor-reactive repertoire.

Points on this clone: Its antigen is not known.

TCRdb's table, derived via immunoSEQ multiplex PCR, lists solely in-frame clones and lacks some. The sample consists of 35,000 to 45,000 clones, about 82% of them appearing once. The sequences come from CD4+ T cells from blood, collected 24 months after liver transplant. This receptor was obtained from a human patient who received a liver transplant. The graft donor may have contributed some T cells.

The CDR3 coding sequence is TGTGCCAGCAGATCCAAAAGCGGGAGCACCTACGAGCAGTACTTC. This sequence encodes CASRSKSGSTYEQYF. The rearrangement joins TRBV6-5 to TRBJ2-7; 8 bases are a match to TRBD2. J lost 2 bases, V lost 6 bases, and 9 bases had no gene match. Germline V gene data show CDR1 as MNHEY and CDR2 as SVGAGI. This CDR3 has 15 residues.